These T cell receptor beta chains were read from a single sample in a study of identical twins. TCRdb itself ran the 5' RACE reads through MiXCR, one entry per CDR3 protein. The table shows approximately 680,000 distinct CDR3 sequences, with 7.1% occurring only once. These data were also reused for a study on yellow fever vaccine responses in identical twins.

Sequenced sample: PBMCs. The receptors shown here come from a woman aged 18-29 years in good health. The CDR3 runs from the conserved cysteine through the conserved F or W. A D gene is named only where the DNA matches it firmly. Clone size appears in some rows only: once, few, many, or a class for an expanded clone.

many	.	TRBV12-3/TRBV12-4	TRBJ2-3	CASSFVGISPTDTQYF	TGTGCCAGCAGTTTTGTGGGTATCAGTCCCACGGATACGCAGTATTTT
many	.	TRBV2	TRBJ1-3	CASSEWSGNTIYF	TGTGCCAGCAGTGAATGGTCCGGAAACACCATATATTTT
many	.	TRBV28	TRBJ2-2	CASSLEVAGELFF	TGTGCCAGCAGTTTAGAGGTGGCCGGGGAGCTGTTTTTT
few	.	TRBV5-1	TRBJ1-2	CASSLAGADYGYTF	TGCGCCAGCAGCTTGGCAGGGGCTGACTATGGCTACACCTTC
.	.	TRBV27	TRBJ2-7	CASSFDSGPYEQYF	TGTGCCAGCAGTTTCGACAGTGGGCCCTACGAGCAGTACTTC
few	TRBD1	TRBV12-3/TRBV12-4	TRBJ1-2	CASNPREGQGRGGYTF	TGTGCCAGCAACCCTCGCGAGGGACAGGGTAGGGGTGGCTACACCTTC
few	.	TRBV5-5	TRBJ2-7	CASSLAVTLTYEQYF	TGTGCCAGCAGCTTGGCAGTGACCCTAACCTACGAGCAGTACTTC
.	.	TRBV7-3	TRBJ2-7	CASSRFVGLGEQYF	TGTGCCAGCAGCCGTTTCGTCGGGTTAGGGGAGCAGTACTTC
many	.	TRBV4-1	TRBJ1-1	CASSRQGGRDYAFF	TGCGCCAGCAGCCGTCAGGGAGGCCGAGATTATGCTTTCTTT
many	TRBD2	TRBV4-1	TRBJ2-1	CASSQVSVAGGPVGYNEQFF	TGCGCCAGCAGCCAAGTGTCTGTAGCGGGAGGGCCAGTTGGGTACAATGAGCAGTTCTTC
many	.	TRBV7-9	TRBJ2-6	CASSTSSGANVLTF	TGTGCCAGCAGCACAAGCTCTGGGGCCAACGTCCTGACTTTC
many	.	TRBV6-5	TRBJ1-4	CASSYSKLGTAEKLFF	TGTGCCAGCAGTTACTCAAAATTAGGAACAGCTGAAAAACTGTTTTTT
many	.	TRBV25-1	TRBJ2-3	CASSGRNREDTQYF	TGTGCCAGCAGTGGCAGAAACAGGGAAGATACGCAGTATTTT
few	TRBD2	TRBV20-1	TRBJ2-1	CSATLAGVALGQFF	TGCAGTGCCACTCTAGCGGGAGTGGCCTTGGGGCAGTTCTTC
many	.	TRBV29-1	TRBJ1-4	CSAEGEKLFF	TGCAGCGCCGAGGGTGAAAAACTGTTTTTT
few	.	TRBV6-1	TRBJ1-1	CASNPLLAKHAFF	TGTGCCAGCAACCCGCTACTGGCAAAGCATGCTTTCTTT
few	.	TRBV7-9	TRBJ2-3	CASSFPDSSLTDTQYF	TGTGCCAGCAGCTTCCCCGACAGTTCCCTCACAGATACGCAGTATTTT
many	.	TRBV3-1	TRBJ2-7	CASSQRGGNRYEQYF	TGTGCCAGCAGCCAAAGAGGCGGGAATCGGTACGAGCAGTACTTC
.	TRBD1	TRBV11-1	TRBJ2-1	CASSRQSSPGQGYNEQFF	TGTGCCAGCAGCCGACAATCATCCCCGGGACAGGGGTACAATGAGCAGTTCTTC
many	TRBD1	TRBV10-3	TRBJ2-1	CAIAHRGNDEQFF	TGTGCCATCGCGCACAGGGGCAACGATGAGCAGTTCTTC
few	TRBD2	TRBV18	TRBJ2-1	CASSHPGLASSNEQFF	TGTGCCAGCTCACACCCGGGACTAGCGTCCTCCAATGAGCAGTTCTTC
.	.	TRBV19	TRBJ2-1	CASSIVFSVTSSRHEQFF	TGTGCCAGTAGTATAGTCTTTTCCGTAACTAGTTCTCGGCATGAGCAGTTCTTC
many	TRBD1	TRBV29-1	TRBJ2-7	CSVEWGTAPSYEQYF	TGCAGCGTTGAATGGGGGACAGCTCCCTCCTACGAGCAGTACTTC
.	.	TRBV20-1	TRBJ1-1	CSARLGPNTEAFF	TGCAGTGCCAGGCTAGGCCCGAACACTGAAGCTTTCTTT